The rows below give T cell receptor beta chains drawn from one sample of a study of cytomegalovirus exposure and HLA in healthy donors. Assay used: immunoSEQ multiplex PCR; TCRdb lists only in-frame clones, some missing. Here the sample spans about 170,000 clones, roughly 81% being singletons. Sequenced: PBMCs. These receptors were taken from a woman between 18 and 30 years old in good health and CMV-seropositive. Each CDR3 is given with its conserved first and last residue. The order of the fields is J gene, V gene, clone size, D gene, CDR3 protein, CDR3 DNA. D genes are given only for firm matches. For some rows the clone size is stated as once, few or many, or as a class when expanded; others skip it.

TRBJ2-7 TRBV2 - TRBD1 CASTAPSQGTYEQYF TGTGCCAGCACTGCCCCTTCACAGGGGACCTACGAGCAGTACTTC
TRBJ1-3 TRBV4-2 few - CASESGGNTIYF TGTGCCAGCGAATCAGGCGGAAACACCATATATTTT
TRBJ2-3 TRBV11-3 - TRBD1 CASSLGGQADTQYF TGTGCCAGCAGCTTAGGGGGACAGGCAGATACGCAGTATTTT
TRBJ1-1 TRBV28 - - CASTPRYGALNTEAFF TGTGCCAGCACCCCCCGGTATGGGGCGTTGAACACTGAAGCTTTCTTT
TRBJ2-2 TRBV18 - TRBD2 CASSPGLAGGSNTGELFF TGTGCCAGCTCTCCGGGACTAGCGGGGGGATCGAACACCGGGGAGCTGTTTTTT
TRBJ1-2 TRBV11-1 once - CASNKISGLDGYTF TGTGCCAGCAACAAAATATCAGGGTTAGACGGCTACACCTTC
TRBJ1-5 TRBV7-8 - TRBD1 CASSLVHRGGSQPQHF TGTGCCAGCAGCTTAGTGCACAGGGGGGGAAGTCAGCCCCAGCATTTT
TRBJ2-5 TRBV9 - TRBD1 CASSASGGQETQYF TGTGCCAGCAGCGCATCAGGGGGTCAGGAGACCCAGTACTTC
TRBJ1-6 TRBV11-2 - - CASGGNNSPLHF TGTGCCAGCGGGGGCAATAATTCACCCCTCCACTTT
TRBJ2-3 TRBV11-2 once - CASSLDNSGTDTQYF TGTGCCAGCAGCTTAGATAACAGTGGGACAGATACGCAGTATTTT
TRBJ2-5 TRBV6-1 few TRBD2 CASSESVAGGLGETQYF TGTGCCAGCAGTGAATCGGTAGCGGGGGGGCTCGGGGAGACCCAGTACTTC
TRBJ2-7 TRBV18 - TRBD2 CASSLAGTTYEQYF TGTGCCAGCTCCCTAGCTGGGACTACTTACGAGCAGTACTTC
TRBJ2-2 TRBV5-6 few TRBD1 CASSLGSGGTGELFF TGTGCCAGCAGCTTGGGGTCAGGGGGCACCGGGGAGCTGTTTTTT
TRBJ2-3 TRBV6-1 - TRBD1 CASSELQGAGTDTQYF TGTGCCAGCAGTGAATTACAGGGGGCAGGCACAGATACGCAGTATTTT
TRBJ1-1 TRBV5-1 - TRBD1 CASSLGIRDRGGTEAFF TGCGCCAGCAGCTTGGGGATCCGGGACAGGGGGGGTACTGAAGCTTTCTTT
TRBJ2-3 TRBV28 - - CASSAGYDTQYF TGTGCCAGCAGTGCAGGGTACGATACGCAGTATTTT
TRBJ2-3 TRBV7-2 - - CASSLTPGFPFF TGTGCCAGCAGCTTAACTCCCGGTTTCCCTTTTTTT
TRBJ2-1 TRBV27 - TRBD1 CASSAWDRGFSNEQFF TGTGCCAGCAGTGCATGGGACAGGGGTTTTAGTAATGAGCAGTTCTTC
TRBJ2-3 TRBV6-4 - - CASSEEAVSTDTQYF TGTGCCAGCAGTGAAGAAGCGGTTAGCACAGATACGCAGTATTTT
TRBJ2-2 TRBV6-4 - TRBD2 CASSAGGNTGELFF TGTGCCAGCAGTGCGGGGGGGAACACCGGGGAGCTGTTTTTT
TRBJ2-7 TRBV11-2 - - CASSEIQGGRSPLFEQYF TGTGCCAGCAGCGAAATTCAGGGCGGTCGGTCCCCGTTGTTCGAGCAGTACTTC
TRBJ2-7 TRBV4-1 - TRBD2 CASSPLAGSRYEQYF TGCGCCAGCAGCCCGCTAGCGGGGTCTCGCTACGAGCAGTACTTC
TRBJ2-7 TRBV7-9 - - CASSLSYGVSEQYF TGTGCCAGCAGCTTATCCTACGGGGTTTCCGAGCAGTACTTC
TRBJ1-2 TRBV28 - - CASSAPGRGTYGYTF TGTGCCAGCAGTGCCCCTGGCAGGGGCACCTATGGCTACACCTTC
TRBJ2-7 TRBV7-2 - TRBD2 CASSLVGGGYEQYF TGTGCCAGCAGCTTAGTTGGGGGGGGCTACGAGCAGTACTTC